This T cell receptor beta chain was recovered during a study of blood T cell repertoires in COVID-19. Turning to the study itself: T cells, B-cell-depleted T cells, or PBMCs provided the cDNA or gDNA that served as material.

In the original workflow: Reference gene primer amplification yielded estimated nucleated cell counts. TCRdb keeps only in-frame clones here, not all; method: immunoSEQ multiplex PCR. That table supplies the V and J calls and clone size; D and trimming were determined from the DNA. The sample yields about 350,000 clones, roughly 87% seen once. This clone was counted only a few times. The sequence came from a man aged 25-45 years with COVID-19, enrolled during active disease. Specimen: peripheral blood.

DNA of the CDR3: TGTGCCAGCAGCCCGGGACTACCGCCCTCGTACGAGCAGTACTTC. Its protein product is CASSPGLPPSYEQYF. V gene TRBV5-4 combines with J gene TRBJ2-7; 7 nucleotides match TRBD2. This CDR3 has 15 residues. CDR1 and CDR2 from the germline V gene are SGHNT and YYREEE (reference sequence). V lost 4 bases to trimming and J lost 4 bases; unmatched junction nucleotides: 11.